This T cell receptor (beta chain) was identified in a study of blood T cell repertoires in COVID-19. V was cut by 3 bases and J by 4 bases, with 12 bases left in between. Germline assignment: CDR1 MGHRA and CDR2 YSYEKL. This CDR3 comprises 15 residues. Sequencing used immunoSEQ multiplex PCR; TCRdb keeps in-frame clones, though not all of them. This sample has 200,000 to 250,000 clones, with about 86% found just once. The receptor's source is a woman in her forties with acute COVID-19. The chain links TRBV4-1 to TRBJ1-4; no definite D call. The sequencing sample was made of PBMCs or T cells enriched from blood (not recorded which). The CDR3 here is CASSHLGFSNEKLFF. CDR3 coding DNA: TGCGCCAGCAGCCACCTTGGTTTCAGTAATGAAAAACTGTTTTTT.